Below, 25 T cell receptor beta chains from the same sample are listed, as sequenced in a study of siplizumab effects on memory and regulatory T cells. The assay was immunoSEQ multiplex PCR, and TCRdb's table has in-frame clones only and misses some. Among over 70,000 clones, over 90% were seen once, and the ten largest hold less than 20%. The sample comprised CD8+ T cells sorted from blood. The receptors were sampled from a human donor in good health.

This clone has just one count. The chain employs TRBV19 and TRBJ2-3, with TRBD1 matching over 9 bases. The CDR3 has 15 residues. Germline values: CDR1 LNHDA, CDR2 SQIVND (reference sequence). V dropped 7 bases and J dropped 1; count of bases not matched to a gene: 6. The CDR3 here is CASTRTGARTDTQYF. The CDR3 region has the DNA TGTGCCAGTACCAGGACAGGGGCCCGCACAGATACGCAGTATTTT.

The genes are TRBV27 and TRBJ2-7, with a weak D call TRBD1 (6 bases). Between the trimmed V and J ends, which lost 5 bases and 2 bases, there was a span of 19 bases. The germline gives CDR1 MNHEY, CDR2 SMNVEV (reference sequence). This CDR3 is built from 16 residues. The CDR3 region has the DNA TGTGCCAGCAGTCCTGGGGGCGAGATCTCCCCCTACGAGCAGTACTTC. It yields the protein CASSPGGEISPYEQYF.

The chain joins TRBV6-6 to TRBJ2-7; D is undetermined. Between the trimmed V and J ends, which lost 8 bases and 3 bases, there was a span of 14 bases. Germline V gene data show CDR1 as MNHNY and CDR2 as SVGAGI (reference sequence). The CDR3 is made up of 13 amino acids. This chain's CDR3 is CASGLSPYYEQYF. The CDR3 bases are TGTGCCAGCGGCCTCAGCCCGTACTACGAGCAGTACTTC.

The CDR3 here is CASSPGTSGSGEKDTQYF. Here the CDR3 DNA reads TGTGCCAGCAGCCCAGGGACTAGCGGGAGTGGAGAAAAAGATACGCAGTATTTT. J is TRBJ2-3 and V is TRBV13, with 14 bases lining up with TRBD2. Germline V CDR1 and CDR2: PRHDT, FYEKMQ (reference sequence). The CDR3 length is 18 residues. J gave up 5 bases and V 5 bases, and 12 bases lay outside the gene matches.

This clone was observed a handful of times. The CDR3 loop reads CASSELAELTDTQYF. The CDR3 DNA reads TGCGCCAGCAGTGAGCTAGCGGAGCTCACAGATACGCAGTATTTT. V and J are TRBV10-1 and TRBJ2-3; 7 bases match TRBD2. V lost 2 bases, J lost 2 bases, and 4 bases stayed unmatched. The CDR3 covers 15 residues. Germline lookup yields CDR1 WNHNN and CDR2 SYGVQD (reference sequence).

Concerning this clone: This clone may be a read error of a much larger clone one base away. This specimen includes other DNA sequences encoding the same CDR3. The gene calls are TRBV25-1 and TRBJ2-7; D call uncertain. Trimming took 0 bases from V and 9 from J, leaving 6 bases between them. Per the germline V gene, CDR1 is MGHDK and CDR2 is SYGVNS. The CDR3 consists of 11 residues. As DNA, the CDR3 is TGTGCCAGCAGTGAATATGGGTGGCAGTACTTC. Translated: CASSEYGWQYF.

This rearrangement joins TRBV27 to TRBJ1-3, with D perhaps TRBD1 (6 bases). The length of the CDR3 is 16 residues. The V gene's germline CDR1 is MNHEY and CDR2 SMNVEV (reference sequence). V lost 5 bases to trimming and J lost 0 bases, with 14 bases between them. The CDR3 region is CASSQGTPSSGNTIYF. The CDR3 DNA follows: TGTGCCAGCAGTCAGGGGACACCTAGCTCTGGAAACACCATATATTTT.

The V gene is TRBV28, the J gene TRBJ1-6; possible D gene TRBD1, 6 bases. The CDR3 is made up of 14 amino acids. Germline V CDR1 and CDR2: MDHEN, SYDVKM. Trimming cost V 5 bases and J 5 bases, with 10 bases left between them. Here the CDR3 DNA reads TGTGCCAGCAGTGTCGGGACACATAATTCACCCCTCCACTTT. Translation: CASSVGTHNSPLHF.

V is TRBV9 and J is TRBJ1-1, with D possibly being TRBD1 (5 bases). V lost 5 bases and J lost 1, with 6 bases in between. This CDR3 is built from 12 residues. Germline V gene sequence: CDR1 SGDLS, CDR2 YYNGEE. The CDR3 region has the DNA TGTGCCAGCAGGGGGGAGAACACTGAAGCTTTCTTT. Protein: CASRGENTEAFF.

V usage is TRBV4-2 and J usage is TRBJ1-5, with TRBD1 matching over 8 bases. This CDR3 region has 15 residues. V trimming: 4 bases; J trimming: 7 bases; junction bases outside the gene matches: 9. Germline V CDR1 and CDR2: LGHNA, YNFKEQ. The CDR3 loop reads CASSRTTGEGQPQHF. In DNA, the CDR3 is TGTGCCAGCAGCCGAACGACAGGGGAGGGCCAGCCCCAGCATTTT.

The chain combines TRBV27 with TRBJ2-7, with TRBD1 matching over 8 bases. Trimming cost V 7 bases and J 2 bases; bases outside gene matches: 4. The CDR3 consists of 13 residues. Germline V gene lookup returns CDR1 MNHEY and CDR2 SMNVEV (reference sequence). CDR3 in DNA: TGTGCCAGCATGGGGACAGGCACCTACGAGCAGTACTTC. Its protein product is CASMGTGTYEQYF.

The chain has TRBV19 and TRBJ2-1; 7 nucleotides line up with TRBD1. The V and J ends lost 5 bases and 6 bases, in that order; junction bases with no gene match: 4. Per germline, CDR1 LNHDA and CDR2 SQIVND (reference sequence). The CDR3 covers 13 residues. The CDR3, as DNA: TGTGCCAGTAGTCCATCAGGGGGCAATGAGCAGTTCTTC. It is translated as CASSPSGGNEQFF.

The chain uses TRBV19 and TRBJ2-1; no clear D gene. In germline, CDR1 is LNHDA, CDR2 SQIVND (reference sequence). CDR3 size: 15 residues. V dropped 4 bases and J dropped 2 bases, with 12 bases sitting between them. The CDR3 loop reads CASSTSVYTYNEQFF. CDR3 in DNA: TGTGCCAGTAGTACCTCGGTTTACACCTACAATGAGCAGTTCTTC.

The rearrangement links TRBV25-1 to TRBJ2-5; a weak D match, TRBD1 (6 bases). The V end lost 4 bases, the J end lost 2 bases, and 14 bases lay between the germline ends. This CDR3 contains 15 residues. Germline CDR1 reads MGHDK; CDR2 reads SYGVNS. The CDR3 coding sequence is TGTGCCAGCAGTGCGACAGGTTTGGGGCAAGAGACCCAGTACTTC. It is translated as CASSATGLGQETQYF. Complete variable domain (other parts from reference TRBV25-1 and TRBJ2-5): EADIYQTPRYLVIGTGKKITLECSQTMGHDKMYWYQQDPGMELHLIHYSYGVNSTEKGDLSSESTVSRIRTEHFPLTLESARPSHTSQYLCASSATGLGQETQYFGPGTRLLVL.

The J gene is TRBJ2-7, the V gene TRBV9, with 7 bases that match TRBD1. Germline V lookup: CDR1 SGDLS, CDR2 YYNGEE. The CDR3 is 15 amino acids. V lost 4 bases and J lost 1; bases outside the gene matches: 8. The chain's CDR3 is CASSLSVQGSYEQYF. The CDR3 DNA reads TGTGCCAGCAGCTTAAGTGTACAGGGGTCCTACGAGCAGTACTTC.

This rearrangement joins TRBV2 to TRBJ2-1; 11 bases align to TRBD2. Germline CDR1 SNHLY, CDR2 FYNNEI. V lost 5 bases and J lost 8; bases outside the gene matches: 8. The CDR3 consists of 15 residues. This CDR3 reads CASSQTSGSEDEQFF. The CDR3 nucleotides are TGTGCCAGCAGTCAAACTAGCGGGAGTGAGGATGAGCAGTTCTTC.

The V call is TRBV19, the J call TRBJ1-1; D gene ambiguous. The CDR3 has 15 residues. Germline lookup yields CDR1 LNHDA and CDR2 SQIVND (reference sequence). With 3 bases removed from V and 5 bases from J, the gap between germline ends came to 16 bases. CDR3: CASSIDRWGGTEAFF. The CDR3 bases are TGTGCCAGTAGTATCGACCGGTGGGGTGGGACTGAAGCTTTCTTT. Full variable domain (rest looked up from reference TRBV19 and TRBJ1-1): DGGITQSPKYLFRKEGQNVTLSCEQNLNHDAMYWYRQDPGQGLRLIYYSQIVNDFQKGDIAEGYSVSREKKESFPLTVTSAQKNPTAFYLCASSIDRWGGTEAFFGQGTRLTVV.

This sequence joins TRBV27 and TRBJ2-1; the D gene is possibly TRBD2 (5 bases). V was cut by 5 bases and J by 1 base, with 12 bases left in between. This CDR3 has 15 residues. Germline CDR1 is MNHEY and CDR2 is SMNVEV (reference sequence). This CDR3 reads CASSLLAPSYNEQFF. The DNA for the CDR3 is TGTGCCAGCAGTCTCTTAGCGCCTTCCTACAATGAGCAGTTCTTC.

The chain joins TRBV7-9 to TRBJ2-1; 8 bases are a match to TRBD2. Losses at the gene ends were 5 bases for V and 9 bases for J; bases not matched to a gene: 6. This CDR3 region has 13 residues. Germline lookup yields CDR1 SEHNR and CDR2 FQNEAQ (reference sequence). The CDR3 here is CASSTGTRGEQFF. The CDR3 coding sequence is TGTGCCAGCAGCACCGGGACTAGGGGTGAGCAGTTCTTC.

The CDR3 region has the DNA TGTGCCAGCAGCTTGGACCTCACTAGCGGGATCGATGAGCAGTTCTTC. This gives the protein CASSLDLTSGIDEQFF. This chain uses TRBV7-6 with TRBJ2-1, with 10 bases matching TRBD2. The germline gives CDR1 SGHVS, CDR2 FNYEAQ. The CDR3 is made up of 16 amino acids. With 3 bases clipped from V and 8 bases from J, the junction kept 10 bases outside the gene matches.

The rearrangement links TRBV1 to TRBJ2-5; TRBD2, the table's D call, was not compared with the DNA. TRBV1 is listed as a pseudogene. This CDR3 has 18 amino acids. The DNA of the CDR3 is TGCACCGGAGAGTACTTGGGACGCGGGACTAGCGGGGGTAGGGGGCAGTACTTC. Amino acid sequence: CTGEYLGRGTSGGRGQYF.

The V call is TRBV6-1, the J call TRBJ2-3; TRBD2 matches 7 bases. V lost 2 bases to trimming and J lost 2 bases; unmatched junction nucleotides: 13. Germline lookup yields CDR1 MNHNS and CDR2 SASEGT. The CDR3 has 18 amino acids. CDR3 region: CASSEYRRREINTDTQYF. The CDR3 DNA reads TGTGCCAGCAGTGAATACCGGCGGCGGGAGATAAACACAGATACGCAGTATTTT.

The chain combines TRBV7-9 with TRBJ1-2; D unclear. This CDR3 comprises 16 residues. From germline, CDR1 is SEHNR and CDR2 FQNEAQ (reference sequence). Trimming left V 1 base short and J 5 bases short, with 17 bases between. This CDR3 reads CASSLGPQGLNYGYTF. As DNA, the CDR3 is TGTGCCAGCAGCTTAGGGCCGCAAGGCCTCAATTATGGCTACACCTTC.

V and J are TRBV5-1 and TRBJ2-3, with D maybe TRBD2 (6 bases). The CDR3 covers 14 residues. With 5 bases removed from V and 6 bases from J, the gap between germline ends came to 16 bases. Germline V gene sequence: CDR1 SGHRS, CDR2 YFSETQ. The CDR3 coding sequence is TGCGCCAGCAGGTATTCCGGGAGCGGGGATACGCAGTATTTT. Its translation: CASRYSGSGDTQYF. Looking up the rest from reference TRBV5-1 and TRBJ2-3 gives the full variable domain: KAGVTQTPRYLIKTRGQQVTLSCSPISGHRSVSWYQQTPGQGLQFLFEYFSETQRNKGNFPGRFSGRQFSNSRSEMNVSTLELGDSALYLCASRYSGSGDTQYFGPGTRLTVL.

The chain recombines TRBV4-1 with TRBJ2-1; 8 bases line up with TRBD2. The J segment lost 7 bases and the V segment lost 0 bases, leaving 11 bases of the junction unmatched. Germline CDR1 is MGHRA and CDR2 is YSYEKL. This CDR3 region has 17 residues. The CDR3 protein is CASSQDRGLAQFNEQFF. In DNA form, the CDR3 reads TGCGCCAGCAGCCAAGACCGCGGACTAGCTCAATTTAATGAGCAGTTCTTC.